The 2 T cell receptor beta chains given below trace back to one sample, sequenced in a study of T cells in Graves' hyperthyroidism and ophthalmopathy. It was RNA transcripts that yielded the amplified TCR beta CDR3 regions. The HTBI primer set was used in a first-round RT-PCR of the TCR CDR3. From the multiplex PCR reads, TCRdb called clonotypes with MiXCR, one entry per CDR3 protein. The data contain 75,000 to 100,000 distinct CDR3 sequences, under 65% of them singletons. Material for sequencing was blood. These TCRs come from a woman aged 40 to 50 with Graves' hyperthyroidism.

The rearrangement joins TRBV12-3 or TRBV12-4 to TRBJ1-5; D not certain. The CDR3 has 14 residues. V was trimmed by 7 bases and J by 2 bases, leaving 12 bases between them. The CDR3 spells CASTKSAGNQPQHF. In DNA, the CDR3 is TGTGCCAGCACCAAGTCTGCGGGCAATCAGCCCCAGCATTTT.

The V call is TRBV4-1, the J call TRBJ2-3; D might be TRBD1 (5 bases). This CDR3 contains 13 residues. V lost 0 bases and J lost 5, with 6 bases in between. Germline CDR1 is MGHRA and CDR2 is YSYEKL. The CDR3 DNA sequence: TGCGCCAGCAGCCAAGATAGGGGAGATACGCAGTATTTT. Encoded protein: CASSQDRGDTQYF.